This T cell receptor beta chain was observed in a study of blood T cells in healthy people across ages. The CDR3 has 13 residues. V was cut by 2 bases and J by 7 bases, with 11 bases left in between. The table lists this clonotype with a few counts. The second PCR ran roughly 7 to 12 cycles with a sample-barcoded 5' primer and J-beta primers. TCRdb itself ran the 5' RACE reads through MiXCR, one entry per CDR3 protein. The sample consists of around 1,800,000 distinct CDR3 sequences, around 40% of them appearing once. The chain couples TRBV12-3 or TRBV12-4 to TRBJ1-2; no clear D gene. Input material: blood. The sequence came from a human donor in good health. The CDR3 sequence: CASSLPGSTGYTF. The CDR3 coding sequence is TGTGCCAGCAGTTTACCGGGGAGCACTGGCTACACCTTC.